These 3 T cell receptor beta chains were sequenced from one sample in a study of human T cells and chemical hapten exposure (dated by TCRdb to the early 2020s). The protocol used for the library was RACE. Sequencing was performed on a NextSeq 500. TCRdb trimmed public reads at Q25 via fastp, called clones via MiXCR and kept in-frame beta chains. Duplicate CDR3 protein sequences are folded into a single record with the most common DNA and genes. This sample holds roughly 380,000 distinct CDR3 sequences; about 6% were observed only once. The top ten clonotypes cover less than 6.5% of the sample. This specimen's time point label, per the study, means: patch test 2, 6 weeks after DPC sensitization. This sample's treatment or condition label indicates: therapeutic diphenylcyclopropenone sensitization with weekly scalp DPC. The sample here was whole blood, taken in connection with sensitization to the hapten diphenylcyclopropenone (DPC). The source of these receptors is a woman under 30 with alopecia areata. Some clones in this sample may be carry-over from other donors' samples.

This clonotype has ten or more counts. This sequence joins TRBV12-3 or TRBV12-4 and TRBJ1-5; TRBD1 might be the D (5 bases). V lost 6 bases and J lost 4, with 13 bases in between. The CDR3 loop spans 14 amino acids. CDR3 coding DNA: TGTGCCAGCAGCCAGGGACTAACTAATCAGCCCCAGCATTTT. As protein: CASSQGLTNQPQHF.

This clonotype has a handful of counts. Here the CDR3 DNA reads TGCAGTGCTAGAGAAGTGCCAAGCCGGACCTACGAGCAGTACTTC. Protein sequence: CSAREVPSRTYEQYF. This sequence joins TRBV20-1 and TRBJ2-7; no definite D call. Germline V gene sequence: CDR1 DFQATT, CDR2 SNEGSKA (reference sequence). The CDR3 extends over 15 amino acids. The V gene lost 0 bases and the J gene lost 2 bases, with 14 bases spanning the gap.

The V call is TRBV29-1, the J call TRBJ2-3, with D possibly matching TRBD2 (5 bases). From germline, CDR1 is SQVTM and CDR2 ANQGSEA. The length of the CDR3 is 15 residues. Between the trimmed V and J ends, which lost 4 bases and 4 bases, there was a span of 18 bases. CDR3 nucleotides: TGCAGCGTTGCGGCAGTGGGGAGCACCGCAGATACGCAGTATTTT. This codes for CSVAAVGSTADTQYF.